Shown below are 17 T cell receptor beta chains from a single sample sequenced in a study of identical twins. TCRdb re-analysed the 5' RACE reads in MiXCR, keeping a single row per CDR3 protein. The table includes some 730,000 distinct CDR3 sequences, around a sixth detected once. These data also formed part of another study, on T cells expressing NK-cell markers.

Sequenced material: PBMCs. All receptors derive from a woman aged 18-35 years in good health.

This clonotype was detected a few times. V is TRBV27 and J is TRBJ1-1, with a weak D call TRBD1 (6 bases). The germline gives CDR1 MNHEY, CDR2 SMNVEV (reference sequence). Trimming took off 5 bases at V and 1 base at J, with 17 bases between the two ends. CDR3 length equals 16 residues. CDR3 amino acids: CASSPPRGHRNTEAFF. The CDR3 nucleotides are TGTGCCAGCAGTCCCCCACGGGGGCATCGGAACACTGAAGCTTTCTTT.

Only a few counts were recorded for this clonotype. The CDR3 spells CASSADRESVLTF. CDR3 DNA: TGCGCCAGCAGCGCGGACAGGGAAAGCGTCCTGACTTTC. The rearrangement links TRBV5-1 to TRBJ2-6, with 8 bases lining up with TRBD1. In germline, CDR1 is SGHRS, CDR2 YFSETQ. V trimming: 4 bases; J trimming: 12 bases; junction bases outside the gene matches: 6. CDR3 size: 13 residues. Full variable domain (remainder filled in from reference TRBV5-1 and TRBJ2-6): KAGVTQTPRYLIKTRGQQVTLSCSPISGHRSVSWYQQTPGQGLQFLFEYFSETQRNKGNFPGRFSGRQFSNSRSEMNVSTLELGDSALYLCASSADRESVLTFGAGSRLTVL.

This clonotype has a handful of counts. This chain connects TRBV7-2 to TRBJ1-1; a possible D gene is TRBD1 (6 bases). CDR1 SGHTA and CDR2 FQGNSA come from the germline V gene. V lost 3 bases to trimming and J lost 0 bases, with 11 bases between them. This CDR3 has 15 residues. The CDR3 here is CASSFRQAMNTEAFF. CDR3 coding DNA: TGTGCCAGCAGCTTCCGACAGGCCATGAACACTGAAGCTTTCTTT.

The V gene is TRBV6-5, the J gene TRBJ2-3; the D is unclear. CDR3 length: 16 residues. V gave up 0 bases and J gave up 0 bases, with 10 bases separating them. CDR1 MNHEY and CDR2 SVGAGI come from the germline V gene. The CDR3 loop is CASSYSARLSTDTQYF. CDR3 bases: TGTGCCAGCAGTTACTCAGCTCGGTTAAGCACAGATACGCAGTATTTT.

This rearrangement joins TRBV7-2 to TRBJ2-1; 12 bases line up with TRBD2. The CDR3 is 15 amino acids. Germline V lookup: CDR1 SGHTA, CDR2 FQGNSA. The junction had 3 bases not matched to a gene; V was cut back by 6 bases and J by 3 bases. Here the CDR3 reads CASRETSGSYNEQFF. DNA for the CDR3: TGTGCCAGCAGGGAGACTAGCGGGAGCTACAATGAGCAGTTCTTC.

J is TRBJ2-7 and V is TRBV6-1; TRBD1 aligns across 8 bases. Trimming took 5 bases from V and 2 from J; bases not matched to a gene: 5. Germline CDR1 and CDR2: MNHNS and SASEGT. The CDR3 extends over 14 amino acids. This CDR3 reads CASSPGDRPYEQYF. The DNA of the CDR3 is TGTGCCAGCAGTCCGGGGGACAGGCCCTACGAGCAGTACTTC.

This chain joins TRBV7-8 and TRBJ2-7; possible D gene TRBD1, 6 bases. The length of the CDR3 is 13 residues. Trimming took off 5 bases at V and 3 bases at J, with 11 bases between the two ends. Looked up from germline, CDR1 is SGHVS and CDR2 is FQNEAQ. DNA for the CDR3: TGTGCCAGCAGCCTAACAGGGAACTACGAGCAGTACTTC. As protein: CASSLTGNYEQYF. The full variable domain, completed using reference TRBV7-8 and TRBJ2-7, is GAGVSQSPRYKVAKRGQDVALRCDPISGHVSLFWYQQALGQGPEFLTYFQNEAQLDKSGLPSDRFFAERPEGSVSTLKIQRTQQEDSAVYLCASSLTGNYEQYFGPGTRLTVT.

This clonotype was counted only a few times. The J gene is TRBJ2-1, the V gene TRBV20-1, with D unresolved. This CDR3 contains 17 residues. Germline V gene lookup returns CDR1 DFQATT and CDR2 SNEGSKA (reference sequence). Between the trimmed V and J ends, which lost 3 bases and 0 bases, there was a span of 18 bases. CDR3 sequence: CSARSPGSASSYNEQFF. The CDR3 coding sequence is TGCAGTGCTAGGAGCCCCGGGTCGGCCAGCTCCTACAATGAGCAGTTCTTC.

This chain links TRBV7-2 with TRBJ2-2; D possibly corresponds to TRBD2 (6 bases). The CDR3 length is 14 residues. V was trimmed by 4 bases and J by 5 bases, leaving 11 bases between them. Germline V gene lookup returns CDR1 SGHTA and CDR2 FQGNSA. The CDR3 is CASSSEGLTGELFF. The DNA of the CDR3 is TGTGCCAGCAGCTCGGAAGGACTAACCGGGGAGCTGTTTTTT.

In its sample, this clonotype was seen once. CDR3 sequence (DNA): TGTGCCACCAGTGAGCTGGCGGTACACAATGAGCAGTTCTTC. It is translated as CATSELAVHNEQFF. V and J are TRBV24-1 and TRBJ2-1; D ambiguous. Trimming took off 4 bases at V and 5 bases at J, with 11 bases between the two ends. Germline-derived CDR1 and CDR2 are KGHDR and SFDVKD. The CDR3 sequence is 14 residues long.

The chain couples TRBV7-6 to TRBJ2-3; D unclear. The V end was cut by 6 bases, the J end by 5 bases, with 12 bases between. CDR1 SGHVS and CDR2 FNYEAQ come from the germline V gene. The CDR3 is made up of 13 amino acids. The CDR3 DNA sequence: TGTGCCAGCAGTCGTGGGTGGGGAGATACGCAGTATTTT. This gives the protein CASSRGWGDTQYF.

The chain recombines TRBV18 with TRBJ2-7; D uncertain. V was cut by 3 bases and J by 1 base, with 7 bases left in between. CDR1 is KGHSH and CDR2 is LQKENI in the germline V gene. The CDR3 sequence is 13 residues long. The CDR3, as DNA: TGTGCCAGCTCACCGCAACCTTCCTACGAGCAGTACTTC. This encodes CASSPQPSYEQYF.

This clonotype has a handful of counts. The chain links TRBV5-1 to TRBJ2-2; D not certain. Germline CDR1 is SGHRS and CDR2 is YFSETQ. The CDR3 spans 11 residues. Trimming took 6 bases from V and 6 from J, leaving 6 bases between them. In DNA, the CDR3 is TGCGCCAGCACTTGGGCCGGGGAGCTGTTTTTT. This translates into CASTWAGELFF.

The CDR3: CASSSYRGSNQPQHF. The CDR3 region has the DNA TGTGCCAGCAGTTCATACAGGGGAAGCAATCAGCCCCAGCATTTT. This rearrangement joins TRBV6-2 or TRBV6-3 to TRBJ1-5; 7 positions agree with TRBD1. CDR3 length: 15 residues. V lost 4 bases and J lost 1; bases outside the gene matches: 4. The germline CDR1 and CDR2 sequences are MNHEY and SVGEGT.

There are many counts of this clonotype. This CDR3 reads CASNPTSGGTNEQYF. In nucleotides, the CDR3 is TGTGCCAGCAACCCGACTAGCGGGGGTACGAACGAGCAGTACTTC. V and J are TRBV7-9 and TRBJ2-7, with 12 bases that match TRBD2. Losses at the gene ends were 7 bases for V and 5 bases for J; bases not matched to a gene: 9. The CDR3 is 15 amino acids. The V gene's germline CDR1 is SEHNR and CDR2 FQNEAQ (reference sequence).

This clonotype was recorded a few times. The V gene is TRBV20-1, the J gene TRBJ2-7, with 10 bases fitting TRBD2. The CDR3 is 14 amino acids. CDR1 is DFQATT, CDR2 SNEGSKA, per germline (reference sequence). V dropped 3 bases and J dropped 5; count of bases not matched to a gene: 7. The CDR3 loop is CSASLSGGSNEQYF. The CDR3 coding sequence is TGCAGTGCTAGTCTTAGCGGGGGGAGTAACGAGCAGTACTTC.

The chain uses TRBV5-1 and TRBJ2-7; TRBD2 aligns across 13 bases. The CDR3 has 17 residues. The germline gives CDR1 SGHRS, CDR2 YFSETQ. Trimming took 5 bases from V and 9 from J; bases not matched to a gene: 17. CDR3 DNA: TGCGCCAGCAGTTACCGTCCATCCGGGACTAGCGGGGCCGGGCAGTACTTC. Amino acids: CASSYRPSGTSGAGQYF.